This T cell receptor beta chain originates from a study of blood T cell repertoires in COVID-19. Study-level information: PBMCs, B-cell-depleted T cells, or T cells were the source of the cDNA or gDNA that made up the material.

Clones were sequenced by immunoSEQ multiplex PCR, and TCRdb holds only the in-frame ones, with some missing. The sample holds roughly 120,000 clones, less than 80% seen once. V dropped 3 bases and J dropped 1 base, with 6 bases sitting between them. The CDR3 length is 13 residues. Sequencing was performed on peripheral blood. This sequence originates from a man between 45 and 60 years old with acute or convalescent COVID-19. V is TRBV12-3 or TRBV12-4 and J is TRBJ2-5; D uncertain. CDR3 region: CASSFNSQETQYF. The CDR3 DNA sequence: TGTGCCAGCAGTTTCAACAGCCAAGAGACCCAGTACTTC.